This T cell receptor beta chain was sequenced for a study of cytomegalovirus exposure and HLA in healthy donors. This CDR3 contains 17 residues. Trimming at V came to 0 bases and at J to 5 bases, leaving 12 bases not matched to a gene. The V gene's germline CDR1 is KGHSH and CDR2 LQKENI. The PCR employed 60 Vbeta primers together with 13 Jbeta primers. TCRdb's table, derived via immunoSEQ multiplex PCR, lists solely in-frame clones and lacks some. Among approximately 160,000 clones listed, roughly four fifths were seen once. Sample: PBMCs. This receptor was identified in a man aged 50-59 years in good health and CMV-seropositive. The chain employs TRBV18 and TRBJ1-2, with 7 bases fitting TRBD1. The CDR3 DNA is TGTGCCAGCTCACCACCCCCTTGGACAGGCCAGAGATATGGCTACACCTTC. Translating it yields CASSPPPWTGQRYGYTF.